A selection of T cell receptor beta chains follows, all from one sample in a study of molecular identifiers for immune sequencing clone quantification. From the PCR reads, TCRdb called clonotypes with MiXCR, one entry per CDR3 protein. The sample has 250,000 to 350,000 distinct CDR3 sequences; about 21% are singletons. Sequencing was carried out using naive CD8+ T cells from blood, with Jurkat cell RNA spiked in. The receptors were sampled from a human donor in good health. Some libraries in this study had Jurkat cell RNA spiked in. Each CDR3 is given with its conserved first and last residue. Fields, in order: CDR3 DNA, CDR3 protein, clone size, V gene, CDR3 length, D gene, J gene. D genes are given only for firm matches. Clone size, where shown, is once, few, many, or a class for clones that have expanded.

cdr3_nt: TGTGCCAGCAGTTTGGGTGTCAGAGGCTACGAGCAGTACTTC
cdr3_aa: CASSLGVRGYEQYF
clone_size: many
v_call: TRBV28
cdr3_length: 14
d_call: -
j_call: TRBJ2-7

cdr3_nt: TGTGCCACAGCGGGACAGGGGGCGAGAACTGAAGCTTTCTTT
cdr3_aa: CATAGQGARTEAFF
clone_size: few
v_call: TRBV10-3
cdr3_length: 14
d_call: TRBD1
j_call: TRBJ1-1

cdr3_nt: TGTGCCAGCTCACCACCGGGCGGGAGCTACACAGATACGCAGTATTTT
cdr3_aa: CASSPPGGSYTDTQYF
clone_size: -
v_call: TRBV18
cdr3_length: 16
d_call: TRBD2
j_call: TRBJ2-3

cdr3_nt: TGCGCCAGCAGCTTGGCAGAACGGGCAATAGACGAGCAGTACTTC
cdr3_aa: CASSLAERAIDEQYF
clone_size: many
v_call: TRBV5-1
cdr3_length: 15
d_call: -
j_call: TRBJ2-7

cdr3_nt: TGTGCCAGCACCCCCGGGCCCGGGGGTGAAAAACTGTTTTTT
cdr3_aa: CASTPGPGGEKLFF
clone_size: -
v_call: TRBV12-3/TRBV12-4
cdr3_length: 14
d_call: -
j_call: TRBJ1-4

cdr3_nt: TGCGCCAGCAGCTTGAGGATCTCCTACGAGCAGTACTTC
cdr3_aa: CASSLRISYEQYF
clone_size: -
v_call: TRBV5-1
cdr3_length: 13
d_call: -
j_call: TRBJ2-7

cdr3_nt: TGTGCCACCAGTGAGGTGGGGGAGTACAATGAGCAGTTCTTC
cdr3_aa: CATSEVGEYNEQFF
clone_size: -
v_call: TRBV24-1
cdr3_length: 14
d_call: -
j_call: TRBJ2-1

cdr3_nt: TGTGCCAGCAGTGGTACAGCGGCAGATACGCAGTATTTT
cdr3_aa: CASSGTAADTQYF
clone_size: many
v_call: TRBV6-6
cdr3_length: 13
d_call: -
j_call: TRBJ2-3

cdr3_nt: TGTGCCAGCAGCTCCGGCGGGCAGGGATTTTGGACTGAAGCTTTCTTT
cdr3_aa: CASSSGGQGFWTEAFF
clone_size: -
v_call: TRBV7-9
cdr3_length: 16
d_call: -
j_call: TRBJ1-1

cdr3_nt: TGCAGCGTTGAAGCGGGGGCCTATGGCTACACCTTC
cdr3_aa: CSVEAGAYGYTF
clone_size: many
v_call: TRBV29-1
cdr3_length: 12
d_call: -
j_call: TRBJ1-2

cdr3_nt: TGTGCCAGTAGTATAGTCGGCCGCCGTTTCGATGGCTACACCTTC
cdr3_aa: CASSIVGRRFDGYTF
clone_size: few
v_call: TRBV19
cdr3_length: 15
d_call: -
j_call: TRBJ1-2

cdr3_nt: TGTGCCAGCCGGGCATCGATCCGAGGGACTGAAGCTTTCTTT
cdr3_aa: CASRASIRGTEAFF
clone_size: -
v_call: TRBV6-2/TRBV6-3
cdr3_length: 14
d_call: -
j_call: TRBJ1-1

cdr3_nt: TGCAGCGTGGTGCCCCAAATTACTAGCTCCTACAATGAGCAGTTCTTC
cdr3_aa: CSVVPQITSSYNEQFF
clone_size: few
v_call: TRBV29-1
cdr3_length: 16
d_call: -
j_call: TRBJ2-1

cdr3_nt: TGTGCCAGCAGCCCGGGACAGACCAATCAGCCCCAGCATTTT
cdr3_aa: CASSPGQTNQPQHF
clone_size: few
v_call: TRBV12-3/TRBV12-4
cdr3_length: 14
d_call: TRBD1
j_call: TRBJ1-5

cdr3_nt: TGTGCCAGCAGTTTAACCCGGGACAGGGTTTCTGAAGCTTTCTTT
cdr3_aa: CASSLTRDRVSEAFF
clone_size: many
v_call: TRBV6-2/TRBV6-3
cdr3_length: 15
d_call: TRBD1
j_call: TRBJ1-1

cdr3_nt: TGCGCCAGCAGCCCCGGACTAGCGGGGCTCTACGAGCAGTACTTC
cdr3_aa: CASSPGLAGLYEQYF
clone_size: many
v_call: TRBV4-3
cdr3_length: 15
d_call: TRBD2
j_call: TRBJ2-7

cdr3_nt: TGTGCCAGCAGTTTATCTATAATTGACAGGGTTAACCCTGGGGCCAACGTCCTGACTTTC
cdr3_aa: CASSLSIIDRVNPGANVLTF
clone_size: -
v_call: TRBV27
cdr3_length: 20
d_call: TRBD1
j_call: TRBJ2-6

cdr3_nt: TGTGCCAGCAGTGAAGACAGGGGGCCCTCCTACGAGCAGTACTTC
cdr3_aa: CASSEDRGPSYEQYF
clone_size: few
v_call: TRBV2
cdr3_length: 15
d_call: TRBD1
j_call: TRBJ2-7

cdr3_nt: TGTGCCAGCTCACCATGGACAGCCCAAGAGACCCAGTACTTC
cdr3_aa: CASSPWTAQETQYF
clone_size: -
v_call: TRBV18
cdr3_length: 14
d_call: -
j_call: TRBJ2-5

cdr3_nt: TGTGCCAGCAATTCCGGGGGACCTGAGGGCACTGAAGCTTTCTTT
cdr3_aa: CASNSGGPEGTEAFF
clone_size: many
v_call: TRBV9
cdr3_length: 15
d_call: -
j_call: TRBJ1-1

cdr3_nt: TGTGCCAGCAGCTTAGGTTCTGCAGGGGTCAATGAGCAGTTCTTC
cdr3_aa: CASSLGSAGVNEQFF
clone_size: many
v_call: TRBV7-9
cdr3_length: 15
d_call: -
j_call: TRBJ2-1

cdr3_nt: TGCAGTGCTAGAGACTGGCGGAGGGTAGAGGAGACAGATACGCAGTATTTT
cdr3_aa: CSARDWRRVEETDTQYF
clone_size: -
v_call: TRBV20-1
cdr3_length: 17
d_call: -
j_call: TRBJ2-3

cdr3_nt: TGTGCCAGCAGTTACTCGATCAGGGGGAGCTACGAGCAGTACTTC
cdr3_aa: CASSYSIRGSYEQYF
clone_size: few
v_call: TRBV6-5
cdr3_length: 15
d_call: TRBD1
j_call: TRBJ2-7

cdr3_nt: TGTGCCAGCAGTGCTCTGGGAGCGGGGGTGGCAGATACGCAGTATTTT
cdr3_aa: CASSALGAGVADTQYF
clone_size: many
v_call: TRBV2
cdr3_length: 16
d_call: TRBD2
j_call: TRBJ2-3

cdr3_nt: TGCGCCAGCAGCTTGGGGAACAATCCATACGAGCAGTACTTC
cdr3_aa: CASSLGNNPYEQYF
clone_size: many
v_call: TRBV5-1
cdr3_length: 14
d_call: -
j_call: TRBJ2-7

cdr3_nt: TGTGCCAGCAGTTACCCGACCGAATTGGGACTAGGCTACGAGCAGTACTTC
cdr3_aa: CASSYPTELGLGYEQYF
clone_size: many
v_call: TRBV6-6
cdr3_length: 17
d_call: TRBD2
j_call: TRBJ2-7

cdr3_nt: TGCAGTGCTAGAGGCTATGGCCTTAGCACAGATACGCAGTATTTT
cdr3_aa: CSARGYGLSTDTQYF
clone_size: -
v_call: TRBV20-1
cdr3_length: 15
d_call: -
j_call: TRBJ2-3

cdr3_nt: TGTGCCAGCAGTTACTCGCTGATTTCCACAGATACGCAGTATTTT
cdr3_aa: CASSYSLISTDTQYF
clone_size: many
v_call: TRBV6-5
cdr3_length: 15
d_call: -
j_call: TRBJ2-3

cdr3_nt: TGTGCCAGCAGCTCTTCGCGGTTGGATAGAAGCACTGAAGCTTTCTTT
cdr3_aa: CASSSSRLDRSTEAFF
clone_size: many
v_call: TRBV7-9
cdr3_length: 16
d_call: -
j_call: TRBJ1-1

cdr3_nt: TGCGCCAGCAGCCCAGGAGCGGGAGCGGATGAGCAGTTCTTC
cdr3_aa: CASSPGAGADEQFF
clone_size: -
v_call: TRBV5-1
cdr3_length: 14
d_call: TRBD2
j_call: TRBJ2-1

cdr3_nt: TGCGCCAGCAACAACCGGGGTGGGGTAGGATGGGAGACCCAGTACTTC
cdr3_aa: CASNNRGGVGWETQYF
clone_size: -
v_call: TRBV5-1
cdr3_length: 16
d_call: -
j_call: TRBJ2-5

cdr3_nt: TGTGCCAGCAGCCCAGGACAGACCGTGGGTGAGCAGTACTTC
cdr3_aa: CASSPGQTVGEQYF
clone_size: many
v_call: TRBV11-2
cdr3_length: 14
d_call: -
j_call: TRBJ2-7

cdr3_nt: TGTGCCAGCAGCTTAGCGGACTACCCGTACGAGCAGTACTTC
cdr3_aa: CASSLADYPYEQYF
clone_size: -
v_call: TRBV11-2
cdr3_length: 14
d_call: -
j_call: TRBJ2-7

cdr3_nt: TGTGCCACCAGCAGAACCCAGACAGAATACTCTGGAAACACCATATATTTT
cdr3_aa: CATSRTQTEYSGNTIYF
clone_size: many
v_call: TRBV15
cdr3_length: 17
d_call: -
j_call: TRBJ1-3

cdr3_nt: TGCGCCAGCAGCCAAGTAACTAGCGGGGGGGCGGTCACCGGGGAGCTGTTTTTT
cdr3_aa: CASSQVTSGGAVTGELFF
clone_size: many
v_call: TRBV4-1
cdr3_length: 18
d_call: TRBD2
j_call: TRBJ2-2

cdr3_nt: TGTGCCTGGCTAAGTGGGTACGAGCAGTACTTC
cdr3_aa: CAWLSGYEQYF
clone_size: few
v_call: TRBV30
cdr3_length: 11
d_call: -
j_call: TRBJ2-7

cdr3_nt: TGCAGTGCTAGAGTACGGGAGAGGTCCTACGAGCAGTACTTC
cdr3_aa: CSARVRERSYEQYF
clone_size: many
v_call: TRBV20-1
cdr3_length: 14
d_call: -
j_call: TRBJ2-7

cdr3_nt: TGCGCCAGCAGCTCCCTAGAGAGAGTCGGCACTGAAGCTTTCTTT
cdr3_aa: CASSSLERVGTEAFF
clone_size: many
v_call: TRBV5-1
cdr3_length: 15
d_call: -
j_call: TRBJ1-1

cdr3_nt: TGTGCCAGCAGCCAGGGACATGTACACGAGCAGTACTTC
cdr3_aa: CASSQGHVHEQYF
clone_size: many
v_call: TRBV12-3/TRBV12-4
cdr3_length: 13
d_call: -
j_call: TRBJ2-7

cdr3_nt: TGCGCCAGCAACCAAGATCGGCACCCACTCTATGGCTACACCTTC
cdr3_aa: CASNQDRHPLYGYTF
clone_size: few
v_call: TRBV4-3
cdr3_length: 15
d_call: -
j_call: TRBJ1-2

cdr3_nt: TGTGCCACCAGCAGAGATGGAGGACAGAGGGCATCTTATACGCAGTATTTT
cdr3_aa: CATSRDGGQRASYTQYF
clone_size: -
v_call: TRBV15
cdr3_length: 17
d_call: -
j_call: TRBJ2-3

cdr3_nt: TGCAGTGCTAGAGGGACCACGCACTACGAGCAGTACTTC
cdr3_aa: CSARGTTHYEQYF
clone_size: -
v_call: TRBV20-1
cdr3_length: 13
d_call: -
j_call: TRBJ2-7

cdr3_nt: TGCGCCAGCAGCCAAGATTCCAGGGCTAGCTCCTACGAGCAGTACTTC
cdr3_aa: CASSQDSRASSYEQYF
clone_size: -
v_call: TRBV4-3
cdr3_length: 16
d_call: -
j_call: TRBJ2-7

cdr3_nt: TGTGCCAGCAGTGAACGGAGCGGGAGGGGCACCGGGGAGCTGTTTTTT
cdr3_aa: CASSERSGRGTGELFF
clone_size: -
v_call: TRBV2
cdr3_length: 16
d_call: TRBD2
j_call: TRBJ2-2

cdr3_nt: TGCGCCAGCAGTGAAAGTGGCGGATTCACAGATACGCAGTATTTT
cdr3_aa: CASSESGGFTDTQYF
clone_size: many
v_call: TRBV10-2
cdr3_length: 15
d_call: -
j_call: TRBJ2-3

cdr3_nt: TGCAGTGCTAGACTAGCGGGAGTTTACGAGCAGTACTTC
cdr3_aa: CSARLAGVYEQYF
clone_size: many
v_call: TRBV20-1
cdr3_length: 13
d_call: TRBD2
j_call: TRBJ2-7

cdr3_nt: TGTGCCAGCAGCCCCCTCGCTTCTGGTGGGGGCGAGCAGTACTTC
cdr3_aa: CASSPLASGGGEQYF
clone_size: few
v_call: TRBV13
cdr3_length: 15
d_call: -
j_call: TRBJ2-7

cdr3_nt: TGTGCCAGCAGACCCTTAGCGGGGGGGCCGGCAGATACGCAGTATTTT
cdr3_aa: CASRPLAGGPADTQYF
clone_size: -
v_call: TRBV2
cdr3_length: 16
d_call: TRBD2
j_call: TRBJ2-3

cdr3_nt: TGTGCCAGTAGTATAGAGGGACTAGCGGAGCACTACGAGCAGTACTTC
cdr3_aa: CASSIEGLAEHYEQYF
clone_size: many
v_call: TRBV19
cdr3_length: 16
d_call: TRBD2
j_call: TRBJ2-7